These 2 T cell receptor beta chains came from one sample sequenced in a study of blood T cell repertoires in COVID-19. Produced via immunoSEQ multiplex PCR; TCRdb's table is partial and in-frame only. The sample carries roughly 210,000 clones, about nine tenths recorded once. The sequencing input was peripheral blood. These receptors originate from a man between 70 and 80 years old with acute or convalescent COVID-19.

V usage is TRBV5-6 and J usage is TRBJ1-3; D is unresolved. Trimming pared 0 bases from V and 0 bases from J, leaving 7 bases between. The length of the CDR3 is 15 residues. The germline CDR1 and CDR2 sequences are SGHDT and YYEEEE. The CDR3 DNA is TGTGCCAGCAGCTTGGGGCGGTTCTCTGGAAACACCATATATTTT. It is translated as CASSLGRFSGNTIYF.

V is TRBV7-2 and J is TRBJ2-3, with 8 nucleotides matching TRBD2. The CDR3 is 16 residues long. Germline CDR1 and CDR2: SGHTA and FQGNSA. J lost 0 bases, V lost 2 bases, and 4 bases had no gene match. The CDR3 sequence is CASSLREGFSTDTQYF. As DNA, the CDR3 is TGTGCCAGCAGCTTACGGGAGGGGTTTAGCACAGATACGCAGTATTTT.